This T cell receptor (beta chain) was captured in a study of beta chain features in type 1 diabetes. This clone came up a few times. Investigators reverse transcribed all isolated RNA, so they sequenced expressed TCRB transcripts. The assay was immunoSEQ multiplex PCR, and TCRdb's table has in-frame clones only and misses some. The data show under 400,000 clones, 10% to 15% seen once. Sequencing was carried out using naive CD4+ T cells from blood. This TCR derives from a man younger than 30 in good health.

DNA for the CDR3: TGTGCCAGCAGTTATAGCGTCTACCCTGGAAACACCATATATTTT. It specifies CASSYSVYPGNTIYF. This chain joins TRBV6-5 and TRBJ1-3, with D unresolved. V was cut by 3 bases and J by 2 bases, with 11 bases left in between. This CDR3 spans 15 amino acids. Germline CDR1 MNHEY, CDR2 SVGAGI.